This T cell receptor (beta chain) was documented in a study of shared clonotypes between healthy human individuals. Naivety among CD8 cells was defined by CD45RO negativity and positive CCR7 selection, thereby excluding terminally differentiated effector memory CD45RA+ cells. The repertoire was sequenced with immunoSEQ multiplex PCR; TCRdb's copy has only in-frame clones and lacks some. The sample lists some 2.1 million clones, approximately 94% occurring once. Sequencing was carried out using naive CD8+ T cells sorted from blood. The receptor's source is a man younger than 30 in good health.

The CDR3 DNA sequence: TGTGCCAGCAGCTCGTCTAGGAAGGTAGCCAAAAACATTCAGTACTTC. It encodes CASSSSRKVAKNIQYF. This sequence joins TRBV11-3 and TRBJ2-4, with D hard to call. Germline V CDR1 and CDR2: SGHNT, YENEEA. Trimming removed 4 bases at V and 0 bases at J, with 13 bases between. This CDR3 region has 16 residues.